Below are 9 T cell receptor beta chains sequenced from a single sample in a study of T-cell memory formation after mild COVID-19. A single record per CDR3 protein comes from TCRdb applying MiXCR to the 5' RACE reads. The table includes about 110,000 distinct CDR3 sequences, roughly 14% detected once. The sequencing input was PBMCs or a T cell subset sorted from them (not recorded which). These receptors all come from a man aged 18 to 30 who had mild COVID-19 (a few samples of this study predate the infection). Cell type and time point are not known.

The chain links TRBV9 to TRBJ1-1, with a possible D match to TRBD1 (5 bases). Trimming stripped 0 bases from V and 5 bases from J, with 11 bases between. Germline CDR1 reads SGDLS; CDR2 reads YYNGEE. This CDR3 region has 14 residues. The CDR3 loop reads CASSVVPTETEAFF. The CDR3 nucleotides are TGTGCCAGCAGCGTAGTTCCGACAGAGACTGAAGCTTTCTTT.

The V gene is TRBV29-1, the J gene TRBJ1-5; no clear D gene. Trimming left V 0 bases short and J 3 bases short, with 6 bases between. This CDR3 has 13 residues. CDR1 is SQVTM and CDR2 is ANQGSEA in the germline V gene. The CDR3, as DNA: TGCAGCGTTGAAGAGGGTTCCAATCAGCCCCAGCATTTT. It codes for CSVEEGSNQPQHF.

This clonotype was seen a few times. CDR3 protein: CASSSSTGTGLVSNTDTQYF. CDR3 bases: TGTGCCAGCAGCTCCTCTACCGGGACAGGGTTGGTCAGTAACACAGATACGCAGTATTTT. The chain carries TRBV5-5 and TRBJ2-3, with 9 positions matching TRBD1. Germline lookup yields CDR1 SGHKS and CDR2 YYEKEE (reference sequence). CDR3 length equals 20 residues. The V segment lost 3 bases and the J segment 2 bases; nucleotides outside the gene matches: 19.

This clonotype came up many times. The rearrangement links TRBV7-3 to TRBJ2-2; 8 nucleotides align to TRBD2. After removal of 4 bases from V and 3 bases from J, the junction contained 10 bases not matched to a gene. The CDR3 covers 17 residues. CDR1 SGHTA and CDR2 FQGTGA come from the germline V gene. The CDR3 region is CASSSHSISGDTGELFF. The DNA of the CDR3 is TGTGCCAGCAGCTCCCATTCTATTAGCGGGGACACCGGGGAGCTGTTTTTT. The full variable domain, with the rest looked up from reference TRBV7-3 and TRBJ2-2, is GAGVSQTPSNKVTEKGKYVELRCDPISGHTALYWYRQSLGQGPEFLIYFQGTGAADDSGLPNDRFFAVRPEGSVSTLKIQRTERGDSAVYLCASSSHSISGDTGELFFGEGSRLTVL.

The V and J genes are TRBV7-2 and TRBJ2-3; 12 bases fit TRBD2. The CDR3 totals 16 residues. V gave up 5 bases and J gave up 6 bases; unmatched junction bases: 9. Germline V gene sequence: CDR1 SGHTA, CDR2 FQGNSA. This CDR3 is CASSILAGGYPDTQYF. The DNA of the CDR3 is TGTGCCAGCAGCATACTAGCGGGGGGTTATCCCGATACGCAGTATTTT.

The chain carries TRBV24-1 and TRBJ1-6; 10 bases match TRBD1. The CDR3 has 14 amino acids. V shed 9 bases, J shed 7 bases, and the junction held 5 bases outside the gene matches. Germline V gene data show CDR1 as KGHDR and CDR2 as SFDVKD. CDR3 in amino acids: CATAPGQGNSPLHF. DNA for the CDR3: TGTGCCACCGCTCCGGGACAGGGGAATTCACCCCTCCACTTT.

This clonotype turned up a few times. This chain links TRBV6-5 with TRBJ2-1; the D is unclear. CDR3 length: 15 amino acids. Germline-derived CDR1 and CDR2 are MNHEY and SVGAGI. The V end was cut by 5 bases, the J end by 4 bases, with 15 bases between. CDR3 coding DNA: TGTGCCAGCAGTCCCGGACCCGCCGCTTACAATGAGCAGTTCTTC. It encodes CASSPGPAAYNEQFF.

This clonotype was seen a few times. V gene TRBV6-5 combines with J gene TRBJ2-1; D is unresolved. The CDR3 totals 14 residues. The germline V gene has CDR1 MNHEY and CDR2 SVGAGI. With 5 bases removed from V and 2 bases from J, the gap between germline ends came to 10 bases. CDR3 DNA: TGTGCCAGCAGTCCGACCGGACCCTACAATGAGCAGTTCTTC. Protein: CASSPTGPYNEQFF.

The chain recombines TRBV15 with TRBJ2-7, with TRBD2 matching 7 bases. Germline assignment: CDR1 LNHNV and CDR2 YYDKDF (reference sequence). The CDR3 length is 15 residues. V dropped 0 bases and J dropped 7; count of bases not matched to a gene: 9. CDR3 in amino acids: CATSRDGGTIGEQYF. In DNA form, the CDR3 reads TGTGCCACCAGCAGAGATGGGGGGACTATCGGGGAGCAGTACTTC.